This TCR beta chain came from a study of identical twins' blood T cells. The CDR3 consists of 15 residues. Trimming at V came to 3 bases and at J to 3 bases, leaving 3 bases not matched to a gene. TCRdb redid the calling of the 5' RACE reads with MiXCR, one entry per CDR3 protein. The data contain 300,000 to 450,000 distinct CDR3 sequences, 28% of them singletons. This clonotype was seen only a few times. The receptor comes from a woman aged 18-50 years in good health. The sample taken for sequencing was PBMCs. The chain couples TRBV12-3 or TRBV12-4 to TRBJ2-2, with 8 bases identical to TRBD2. DNA of the CDR3: TGTGCCAGCAGTTTGGGCGGGGGGCACACCGGGGAGCTGTTTTTT. Protein product: CASSLGGGHTGELFF.